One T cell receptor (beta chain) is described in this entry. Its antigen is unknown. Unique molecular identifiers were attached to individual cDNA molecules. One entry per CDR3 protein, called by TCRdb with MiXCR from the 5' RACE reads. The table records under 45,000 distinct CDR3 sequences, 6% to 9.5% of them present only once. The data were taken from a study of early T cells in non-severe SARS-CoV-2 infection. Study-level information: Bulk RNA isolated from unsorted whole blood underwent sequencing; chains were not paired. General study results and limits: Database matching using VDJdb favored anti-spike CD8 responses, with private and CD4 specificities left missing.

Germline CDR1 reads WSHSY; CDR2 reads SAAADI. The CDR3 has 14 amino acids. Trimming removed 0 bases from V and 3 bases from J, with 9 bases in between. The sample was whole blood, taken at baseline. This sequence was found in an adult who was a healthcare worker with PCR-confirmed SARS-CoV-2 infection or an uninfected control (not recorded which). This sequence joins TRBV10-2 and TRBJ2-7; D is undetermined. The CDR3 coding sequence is TGCGCCAGCAGTGAGTCATGGAGCCACTACGAGCAGTACTTC. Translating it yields CASSESWSHYEQYF.